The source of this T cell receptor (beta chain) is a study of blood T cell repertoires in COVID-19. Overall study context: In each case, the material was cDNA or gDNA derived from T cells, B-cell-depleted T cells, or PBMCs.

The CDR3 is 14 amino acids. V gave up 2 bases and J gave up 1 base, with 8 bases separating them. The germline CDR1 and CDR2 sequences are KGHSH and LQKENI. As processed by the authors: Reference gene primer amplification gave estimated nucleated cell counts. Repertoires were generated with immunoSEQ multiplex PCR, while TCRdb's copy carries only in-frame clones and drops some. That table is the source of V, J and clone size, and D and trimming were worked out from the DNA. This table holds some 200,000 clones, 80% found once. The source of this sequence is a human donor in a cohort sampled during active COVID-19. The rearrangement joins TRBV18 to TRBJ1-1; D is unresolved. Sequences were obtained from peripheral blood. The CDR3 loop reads CASSPASGNTEAFF. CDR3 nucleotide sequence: TGTGCCAGCTCACCAGCGAGCGGGAACACTGAAGCTTTCTTT.